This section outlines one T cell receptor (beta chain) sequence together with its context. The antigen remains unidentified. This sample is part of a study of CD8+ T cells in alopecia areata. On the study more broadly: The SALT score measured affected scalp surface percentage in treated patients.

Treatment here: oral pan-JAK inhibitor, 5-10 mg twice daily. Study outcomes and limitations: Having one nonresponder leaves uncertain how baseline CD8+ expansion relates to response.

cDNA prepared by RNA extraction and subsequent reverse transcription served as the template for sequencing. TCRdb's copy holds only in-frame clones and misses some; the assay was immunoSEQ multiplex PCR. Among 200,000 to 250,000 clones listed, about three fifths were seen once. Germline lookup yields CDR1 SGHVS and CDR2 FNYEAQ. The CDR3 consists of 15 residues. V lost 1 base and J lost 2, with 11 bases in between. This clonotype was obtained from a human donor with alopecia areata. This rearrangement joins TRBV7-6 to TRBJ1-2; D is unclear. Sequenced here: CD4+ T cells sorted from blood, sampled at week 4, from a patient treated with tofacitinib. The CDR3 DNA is TGTGCCAGCAGCTTAGGCGGCGGGGAGAACTATGGCTACACCTTC. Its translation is CASSLGGGENYGYTF. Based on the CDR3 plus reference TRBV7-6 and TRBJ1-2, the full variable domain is GAGVSQSPRYKVTKRGQDVALRCDPISGHVSLYWYRQALGQGPEFLTYFNYEAQQDKSGLPNDRFSAERPEGSISTLTIQRTEQRDSAMYRCASSLGGGENYGYTFGSGTRLTVV.